These T cell receptor beta chains were read from a single sample in a study of T cells in Graves' hyperthyroidism and ophthalmopathy. TCRdb independently ran MiXCR on the multiplex PCR reads; one entry per CDR3 protein. The profile shows about 160,000 distinct CDR3 sequences, 9.4% of them singletons. The sequenced sample was blood. The source is a woman aged 18 to 35 with Graves' hyperthyroidism that later progressed to Graves' ophthalmopathy. The CDR3 runs from the conserved cysteine through the conserved F or W. A D gene is named only where the DNA matches it firmly. For some rows the clone size is stated as once, few or many, or as a class when expanded; others skip it.

j_call: TRBJ1-3; v_call: TRBV28; clone_size: many; d_call: .; cdr3_aa: CASRIGTSGNTIYF; cdr3_nt: TGTGCCAGCAGAATCGGGACCTCTGGAAACACCATATATTTT
j_call: TRBJ2-5; v_call: TRBV7-2; clone_size: many; d_call: TRBD2; cdr3_aa: CASSTPGGRETQYF; cdr3_nt: TGTGCCAGCAGCACCCCGGGGGGAAGGGAGACCCAGTACTTC
j_call: TRBJ2-7; v_call: TRBV28; clone_size: many; d_call: .; cdr3_aa: CASSPGQYSYEQYF; cdr3_nt: TGTGCCAGCAGTCCCGGACAGTACTCCTACGAGCAGTACTTC
j_call: TRBJ2-5; v_call: TRBV11-1; clone_size: many; d_call: .; cdr3_aa: CASSRAEIETQYF; cdr3_nt: TGTGCCAGCAGCCGAGCGGAGATAGAGACCCAGTACTTC
j_call: TRBJ2-3; v_call: TRBV29-1; clone_size: few; d_call: .; cdr3_aa: CSVPGQKQDTQYF; cdr3_nt: TGCAGCGTCCCTGGGCAGAAGCAGGATACGCAGTATTTT
j_call: TRBJ2-7; v_call: TRBV29-1; clone_size: .; d_call: .; cdr3_aa: CSVRPAVSYEQYF; cdr3_nt: TGCAGCGTTCGGCCAGCGGTCTCCTACGAGCAGTACTTC
j_call: TRBJ1-5; v_call: TRBV28; clone_size: many; d_call: .; cdr3_aa: CASSLFLAQPQHF; cdr3_nt: TGTGCCAGCAGTTTATTTTTGGCTCAGCCCCAGCATTTT
j_call: TRBJ2-1; v_call: TRBV7-2; clone_size: many; d_call: TRBD2; cdr3_aa: CASSGFTSVPSYNEQFF; cdr3_nt: TGTGCCAGCAGTGGCTTTACTAGCGTTCCCTCCTACAATGAGCAGTTCTTC
j_call: TRBJ2-1; v_call: TRBV15; clone_size: .; d_call: TRBD2; cdr3_aa: CATSRDPPAGGPNEQFF; cdr3_nt: TGTGCCACCAGCAGAGATCCGCCAGCGGGAGGGCCCAATGAGCAGTTCTTC
j_call: TRBJ2-1; v_call: TRBV7-9; clone_size: many; d_call: .; cdr3_aa: CASQIDSLSSYNEQFF; cdr3_nt: TGTGCCAGCCAGATTGACAGCCTGAGCTCCTACAATGAGCAGTTCTTC
j_call: TRBJ1-1; v_call: TRBV12-3/TRBV12-4; clone_size: many; d_call: TRBD1; cdr3_aa: CASRGHDRGRLNTEAFF; cdr3_nt: TGTGCCAGCAGAGGGCATGACAGGGGAAGGTTGAACACTGAAGCTTTCTTT
j_call: TRBJ1-1; v_call: TRBV2; clone_size: many; d_call: TRBD1; cdr3_aa: CASPTGGVRGEAFF; cdr3_nt: TGTGCCAGCCCAACAGGGGGAGTAAGGGGTGAAGCTTTCTTT
j_call: TRBJ1-1; v_call: TRBV12-3/TRBV12-4; clone_size: once; d_call: .; cdr3_aa: CASIWGQNTEAFF; cdr3_nt: TGTGCAAGCATTTGGGGACAGAACACTGAAGCTTTCTTT
j_call: TRBJ1-2; v_call: TRBV30; clone_size: many; d_call: .; cdr3_aa: CAWSPTLYGYTF; cdr3_nt: TGTGCCTGGAGTCCGACACTATATGGCTACACCTTC
j_call: TRBJ2-1; v_call: TRBV20-1; clone_size: .; d_call: TRBD2; cdr3_aa: CSASLGTSPYLEQFF; cdr3_nt: TGCAGTGCTAGTTTGGGGACTAGCCCATACCTTGAGCAGTTCTTC
j_call: TRBJ2-6; v_call: TRBV2; clone_size: many; d_call: TRBD1; cdr3_aa: CASTYGTGSGANVLTF; cdr3_nt: TGTGCCAGCACTTACGGGACAGGCTCTGGGGCCAACGTCCTGACTTTC
j_call: TRBJ2-1; v_call: TRBV6-1; clone_size: few; d_call: TRBD2; cdr3_aa: CASRRPRREGSYNEQFF; cdr3_nt: TGTGCCAGCAGGCGTCCGAGGCGGGAGGGCTCCTACAATGAGCAGTTCTTC
j_call: TRBJ1-6; v_call: TRBV20-1; clone_size: few; d_call: TRBD1; cdr3_aa: CSARVGQVEYNSPLHF; cdr3_nt: TGCAGTGCTAGAGTGGGACAGGTTGAGTATAATTCACCCCTCCACTTT
j_call: TRBJ2-2; v_call: TRBV7-3; clone_size: many; d_call: .; cdr3_aa: CASSRRGGGGTGELFF; cdr3_nt: TGTGCCAGCAGCCGAAGGGGGGGAGGAGGCACCGGGGAGCTGTTTTTT
j_call: TRBJ2-2; v_call: TRBV11-2; clone_size: many; d_call: .; cdr3_aa: CASSLGLNRDTGELFF; cdr3_nt: TGTGCCAGCAGCTTAGGGTTAAATCGGGACACCGGGGAGCTGTTTTTT
j_call: TRBJ1-1; v_call: TRBV6-2/TRBV6-3; clone_size: many; d_call: .; cdr3_aa: CASSPWVMNTEAFF; cdr3_nt: TGTGCCAGCAGTCCGTGGGTAATGAACACTGAAGCTTTCTTT
j_call: TRBJ2-3; v_call: TRBV14; clone_size: .; d_call: TRBD2; cdr3_aa: CASSPFFGRARDTQYF; cdr3_nt: TGTGCCAGCAGCCCCTTTTTCGGGAGGGCCAGAGATACGCAGTATTTT
j_call: TRBJ1-2; v_call: TRBV20-1; clone_size: .; d_call: .; cdr3_aa: CSARDLGGLGHYGYTF; cdr3_nt: TGCAGTGCTAGAGATCTTGGGGGGCTGGGACACTATGGCTACACCTTC
j_call: TRBJ2-1; v_call: TRBV20-1; clone_size: many; d_call: TRBD1; cdr3_aa: CSARDSRTGIYNEQFF; cdr3_nt: TGCAGTGCTAGAGATTCGAGGACAGGGATTTACAATGAGCAGTTCTTC
j_call: TRBJ2-5; v_call: TRBV20-1; clone_size: few; d_call: .; cdr3_aa: CSASEGVYQETQYF; cdr3_nt: TGCAGTGCCTCAGAAGGGGTGTACCAAGAGACCCAGTACTTC
j_call: TRBJ2-7; v_call: TRBV24-1; clone_size: many; d_call: .; cdr3_aa: CATSVWVGQTYYEQYF; cdr3_nt: TGTGCCACCAGTGTTTGGGTTGGACAGACATACTACGAGCAGTACTTC
j_call: TRBJ1-2; v_call: TRBV27; clone_size: many; d_call: TRBD1; cdr3_aa: CASSPRTGIRGYTF; cdr3_nt: TGTGCCAGCAGTCCAAGGACAGGGATAAGGGGCTACACCTTC
j_call: TRBJ2-2; v_call: TRBV7-8; clone_size: many; d_call: .; cdr3_aa: CASSLGGRTGELFF; cdr3_nt: TGTGCCAGCAGCTTAGGGGGTCGCACCGGGGAGCTGTTTTTT
j_call: TRBJ2-5; v_call: TRBV7-2; clone_size: .; d_call: TRBD1; cdr3_aa: CASSSDREQETQYF; cdr3_nt: TGTGCCAGCAGCTCGGACAGGGAACAAGAGACCCAGTACTTC
j_call: TRBJ1-4; v_call: TRBV5-6; clone_size: .; d_call: .; cdr3_aa: CASSFSDRLNEKLFF; cdr3_nt: TGTGCCAGCTCCTTCTCCGACAGGTTGAATGAAAAACTGTTTTTT
j_call: TRBJ2-7; v_call: TRBV12-3/TRBV12-4; clone_size: many; d_call: TRBD1; cdr3_aa: CASSRDRPSYEQYF; cdr3_nt: TGTGCCAGCAGTCGGGACAGGCCGTCCTACGAGCAGTACTTC
j_call: TRBJ2-7; v_call: TRBV28; clone_size: few; d_call: .; cdr3_aa: CASSFYWGEVISYEQYF; cdr3_nt: TGTGCCAGCAGTTTTTATTGGGGGGAGGTAATATCCTACGAGCAGTACTTC
j_call: TRBJ2-1; v_call: TRBV20-1; clone_size: many; d_call: .; cdr3_aa: CSVHGSRSEQFF; cdr3_nt: TGCAGTGTTCATGGGAGTCGGTCGGAGCAGTTCTTC
j_call: TRBJ1-2; v_call: TRBV30; clone_size: many; d_call: .; cdr3_aa: CAWSVLPDYGYTF; cdr3_nt: TGTGCCTGGAGTGTACTGCCGGATTATGGCTACACCTTC
j_call: TRBJ2-1; v_call: TRBV27; clone_size: many; d_call: TRBD2; cdr3_aa: CASSLRTSGSTGGEQFF; cdr3_nt: TGTGCCAGCAGTCTACGGACTAGCGGGAGTACGGGGGGTGAGCAGTTCTTC
j_call: TRBJ2-5; v_call: TRBV20-1; clone_size: many; d_call: TRBD2; cdr3_aa: CSARGLDLVGGAQYF; cdr3_nt: TGCAGTGCTAGGGGACTAGATCTGGTGGGAGGGGCCCAGTACTTC
j_call: TRBJ1-4; v_call: TRBV19; clone_size: .; d_call: TRBD1; cdr3_aa: CASSRGQLNEKLFF; cdr3_nt: TGTGCCAGTAGTAGGGGACAGCTGAATGAAAAACTGTTTTTT
j_call: TRBJ2-4; v_call: TRBV7-9; clone_size: many; d_call: .; cdr3_aa: CASSPRDPRGNIQYF; cdr3_nt: TGTGCCAGCAGCCCTCGGGACCCCCGAGGAAACATTCAGTACTTC
j_call: TRBJ1-6; v_call: TRBV30; clone_size: .; d_call: .; cdr3_aa: CAWGPGSRRFSPLHF; cdr3_nt: TGTGCCTGGGGACCAGGGAGTCGAAGATTTTCACCCCTCCACTTT
j_call: TRBJ2-4; v_call: TRBV18; clone_size: .; d_call: .; cdr3_aa: CASSPVLQGKNIRYF; cdr3_nt: TGTGCCAGCTCACCAGTACTACAGGGTAAAAACATTCGGTACTTC
j_call: TRBJ1-6; v_call: TRBV11-2; clone_size: many; d_call: .; cdr3_aa: CASRLGTANYNSPLHF; cdr3_nt: TGTGCCAGCAGACTAGGAACGGCAAATTATAATTCACCCCTCCACTTT
j_call: TRBJ2-7; v_call: TRBV5-1; clone_size: many; d_call: TRBD2; cdr3_aa: CASSREGGGPSYEQYF; cdr3_nt: TGCGCCAGCAGCCGGGAGGGGGGGGGCCCTTCCTACGAGCAGTACTTC
j_call: TRBJ2-1; v_call: TRBV28; clone_size: many; d_call: .; cdr3_aa: CASNRLQNNEQFF; cdr3_nt: TGTGCCAGCAATAGGTTACAGAACAATGAGCAGTTCTTC
j_call: TRBJ2-3; v_call: TRBV12-3/TRBV12-4; clone_size: many; d_call: .; cdr3_aa: CASSLAGLTDTQYF; cdr3_nt: TGTGCCAGCAGTTTAGCAGGCCTCACAGATACGCAGTATTTT
j_call: TRBJ1-3; v_call: TRBV6-2/TRBV6-3; clone_size: many; d_call: TRBD1; cdr3_aa: CASSWDRNRSGNTIYF; cdr3_nt: TGTGCCAGCAGTTGGGACAGAAATCGCTCTGGAAACACCATATATTTT
j_call: TRBJ2-2; v_call: TRBV9; clone_size: many; d_call: .; cdr3_aa: CASSEGGANGELFF; cdr3_nt: TGTGCCAGCAGCGAGGGGGGGGCGAACGGGGAGCTGTTTTTT
j_call: TRBJ1-2; v_call: TRBV7-9; clone_size: .; d_call: TRBD1; cdr3_aa: CASSLESRQGRGYTF; cdr3_nt: TGTGCCAGCAGCTTAGAGAGTAGACAGGGACGTGGCTACACCTTC
j_call: TRBJ2-4; v_call: TRBV30; clone_size: many; d_call: TRBD2; cdr3_aa: CAWSSGRGAKNIQYF; cdr3_nt: TGTGCCTGGAGTAGCGGGAGGGGAGCCAAAAACATTCAGTACTTC
j_call: TRBJ1-1; v_call: TRBV10-2; clone_size: many; d_call: .; cdr3_aa: CASRGKGRPEAFF; cdr3_nt: TGCGCCAGCCGCGGAAAGGGGAGGCCTGAAGCTTTCTTT
j_call: TRBJ2-1; v_call: TRBV27; clone_size: many; d_call: TRBD2; cdr3_aa: CASSLPRTSGSYNEQFF; cdr3_nt: TGTGCCAGCAGTTTACCAAGGACTAGCGGCTCCTACAATGAGCAGTTCTTC